Each of the 12 T cell receptor beta chains below was sequenced from the same sample in a study of T-cell reconstitution after alpha-beta-depleted transplantation in children. For TCRbeta, the library was prepared with unique molecular identifiers. TCRdb fed the PCR reads into MiXCR, producing one record per CDR3 protein. The sample consists of some 600,000 distinct CDR3 sequences, roughly 13% of them appearing once. The sample in question was PBMCs, mostly from graft donor cells, obtained 360 days after TCRalphabeta/CD19-depleted stem cell transplant. The receptors derive from a male patient between 5 and 17 years old who had a stem cell transplant for acute myeloid leukemia, so the T cells may come from the graft donor.

This clonotype was picked up many times. This chain links TRBV20-1 with TRBJ2-1; 10 bases map to TRBD2. The germline CDR1 and CDR2 sequences are DFQATT and SNEGSKA (reference sequence). V shed 2 bases and J 7 bases; nucleotides not matched to a gene: 5. This CDR3 is 14 amino acids long. The CDR3 bases are TGCAGTGCTAGACGACTAGCGGGTTTGAATGAGCAGTTCTTC. It specifies CSARRLAGLNEQFF.

The chain combines TRBV6-2 or TRBV6-3 with TRBJ2-3, with D tentatively TRBD2 (6 bases). There are 16 residues in the CDR3. Germline CDR1 reads MNHEY; CDR2 reads SVGEGT. Trimming stripped 0 bases from V and 4 bases from J, with 14 bases between. The CDR3 spells CASSYSKREIADTQYF. The CDR3 DNA reads TGTGCCAGCAGTTACTCGAAACGGGAGATTGCAGATACGCAGTATTTT.

The table lists this clonotype with a few counts. V is TRBV7-8 and J is TRBJ2-1; D tentatively reads TRBD1 or TRBD2 (5 bases each). Trimming left V 0 bases short and J 10 bases short, with 10 bases between. The CDR3 covers 13 residues. Germline CDR1 is SGHVS and CDR2 is FQNEAQ. The CDR3 protein is CASSLAWGWEQFF. Here the CDR3 DNA reads TGTGCCAGCAGCTTAGCGTGGGGGTGGGAGCAGTTCTTC.

This clonotype was picked up a small number of times. V and J are TRBV12-3 or TRBV12-4 and TRBJ2-7; D might be TRBD1 (5 bases). Trimming took 2 bases from V and 3 from J, leaving 14 bases between them. The CDR3 contains 15 residues. The CDR3 coding sequence is TGTGCCAGCAGTTTAAGTGGCAGGGTTAACTACGAGCAGTACTTC. Encoded protein: CASSLSGRVNYEQYF.

This sequence joins TRBV7-9 and TRBJ1-3; D not resolved. Germline assignment: CDR1 SEHNR and CDR2 FQNEAQ (reference sequence). The CDR3 consists of 13 residues. V was shortened by 9 bases and J by 0 bases, with 9 bases between the two germline ends. CDR3 in DNA: TGTGCCAGGTGGTCCCTCTCTGGAAACACCATATATTTT. Translated: CARWSLSGNTIYF.

This chain uses TRBV19 with TRBJ2-7; TRBD1 matches at 9 bases. Germline trimming cut 5 bases from V and 4 bases from J; bases unmatched to any gene: 15. Germline CDR1 LNHDA, CDR2 SQIVND (reference sequence). The CDR3 is 17 amino acids. Here the CDR3 DNA reads TGTGCCAGTAGTCCTGGGACAGGGCCACCCCTTTCGTACGAGCAGTACTTC. It encodes CASSPGTGPPLSYEQYF. Full variable domain (remainder filled in from reference TRBV19 and TRBJ2-7): DGGITQSPKYLFRKEGQNVTLSCEQNLNHDAMYWYRQDPGQGLRLIYYSQIVNDFQKGDIAEGYSVSREKKESFPLTVTSAQKNPTAFYLCASSPGTGPPLSYEQYFGPGTRLTVT.

In DNA, the CDR3 is TGTGCCAGCAGGTCGACAGGGCGGGAGACCCAGTACTTC. Its protein is CASRSTGRETQYF. The chain is built from TRBV6-6 and TRBJ2-5; TRBD1 agrees at 7 bases. Germline V gene sequence: CDR1 MNHNY, CDR2 SVGAGI (reference sequence). This CDR3 contains 13 residues. J gave up 5 bases and V 6 bases, and 6 bases lay outside the gene matches.

This clonotype was picked up a small number of times. DNA of the CDR3: TGCGCCAGCAGCCGGGGACAGGGGTGGGACGAGCAGTACTTC. Translated: CASSRGQGWDEQYF. The chain uses TRBV5-1 and TRBJ2-7; 10 bases line up with TRBD1. CDR1 is SGHRS, CDR2 YFSETQ, per germline. With 4 bases clipped from V and 5 bases from J, the junction kept 6 bases outside the gene matches. The CDR3 contains 14 residues.

The chain couples TRBV5-1 to TRBJ2-1, with 9 bases matching TRBD1. Germline-derived CDR1 and CDR2 are SGHRS and YFSETQ. This CDR3 is 20 amino acids long. V shed 3 bases, J shed 1 base, and the junction held 17 bases outside the gene matches. The CDR3 coding sequence is TGCGCCAGCAGCTCCTCGGGGACAGGGCACCCTGGTGCTTCCTACAATGAGCAGTTCTTC. Protein sequence: CASSSSGTGHPGASYNEQFF.

The V gene is TRBV27, the J gene TRBJ2-1; TRBD2 aligns across 9 bases. V lost 8 bases, J lost 7 bases, and 12 bases stayed unmatched. Germline CDR1 and CDR2: MNHEY and SMNVEV (reference sequence). This CDR3 comprises 15 residues. The CDR3 region is CASGPLTSGANEQFF. The DNA for the CDR3 is TGTGCCAGCGGACCTCTGACTAGCGGCGCGAATGAGCAGTTCTTC.

This clonotype was counted ten times or more. The rearrangement uses TRBV7-2 and TRBJ2-4; 7 bases map to TRBD2. In germline, CDR1 is SGHTA, CDR2 FQGNSA. This CDR3 is built from 18 residues. The ends lost 3 bases at V and 0 bases at J; junction bases unmatched: 11. CDR3 sequence reads: CASSLGGGGRLAKNIQYF. The CDR3 DNA follows: TGTGCCAGCAGCTTGGGGGGGGGAGGGAGGTTAGCCAAAAACATTCAGTACTTC.

The chain couples TRBV28 to TRBJ2-2; 9 nucleotides align to TRBD2. V was clipped by 3 bases and J by 4 bases; unmatched bases: 9. Germline-derived CDR1 and CDR2 are MDHEN and SYDVKM. The CDR3 is 17 amino acids. In DNA form, the CDR3 reads TGTGCCAGCAGTTTTGGCTTAGCGGGAGTAATCACCGGGGAGCTGTTTTTT. Translation gives CASSFGLAGVITGELFF. Supplemented by reference TRBV28 and TRBJ2-2, the full variable domain reads DVKVTQSSRYLVKRTGEKVFLECVQDMDHENMFWYRQDPGLGLRLIYFSYDVKMKEKGDIPEGYSVSREKKERFSLILESASTNQTSMYLCASSFGLAGVITGELFFGEGSRLTVL.